This TCR beta chain was sequenced during a study of blood T cells in healthy people across ages. Whole-study findings and limits: Unsorted PBMC input precluded a conclusive naive versus antigen-experienced comparison. Donor CMV status was unknown, possibly confounding expanded clonotype changes.

Trimming took off 6 bases at V and 7 bases at J, with 15 bases between the two ends. This CDR3 has 13 amino acids. This clonotype was seen a few times. Its target is not known. Sample-barcoded 5' priming and a J-beta primer mix drove a second PCR of roughly 7 to 11 cycles. Researchers report that each sample yielded at least 3 million CDR3-containing paired-end reads. MiXCR was run by TCRdb on the 5' RACE reads, yielding one entry per CDR3 protein. The sample has about 1.4 million distinct CDR3 sequences, almost 60% seen once. Material: blood. The rearrangement uses TRBV12-3 or TRBV12-4 and TRBJ1-2; possible D gene TRBD1, 5 bases. The source of this sequence is a man younger than 30 in good health. This CDR3 reads CASSPMGDGGYTF. The CDR3 DNA is TGTGCCAGCAGCCCTATGGGGGACGGTGGCTACACCTTC.